The sequence of this T cell receptor (beta chain) was determined in a study of cytomegalovirus exposure and HLA in healthy donors (dated by TCRdb to about 2017). Turning to the overall study: An earlier analysis of several hundred of the donors reported over 250 Gb of sequence data and 90 million to 120 million unique TCR beta sequences obtained from roughly 180 million T cells. Because of strong linkage in the cohort, 4 to 6 DR-DQ haplotypes were treated as single units for association and clustering. The study aimed to test whether cataloging public T cell receptors could reveal signatures of past pathogen exposure. In the later analysis, no new phenotypic data were used to find candidate immune exposures; instead, reliance was placed on TCR beta sequences and their occurrence across donors. Of the approximately 400 genotyped donors, approximately 82% fell in the genetic ancestry cluster associated with self-reported Caucasian donors. On average, around 230,000 unique TCR beta nucleotide sequences were sequenced per donor among roughly 430 genotyped donors of the cohort, with around 19% of those sequences being non-productive. Every discovery cohort repertoire had been produced on one sequencing platform. The study profiled the T cell repertoires of hundreds of subjects by immunosequencing and related them to cytomegalovirus serostatus. To decide whether each TCR beta V gene segment behaved as functional or pseudogenic, an earlier analysis of 587 of the donors relied on high-throughput TCR beta sequencing. An early release covering 550 to 650 HLA-typed donors comprised about 310 gigabases of sequencing data and 85 million to 100 million unique TCR sequences. A later genetic analysis used genome-wide SNP genotypes for about 65% of the 666 donors, treating that subset as a discovery cohort. The number of typed donors differed by locus: roughly 629-640 for A, B, C, DRB1 and DQB1; 522 for DQA1; fewer than 610 for DPA1; and some 450 for DPB1. A separate validation cohort of 100 to 150 different subjects was used in addition to the roughly 670-subject first cohort. A later analysis re-analyzed previously published TCR beta repertoires from 550 to 700 donors and added high-resolution HLA genotyping to study TCR occurrence patterns. Class I and class II HLA loci were covered by the typing at four-digit resolution. High-throughput TCR immunosequencing, statistical association of individual TCRs with disease status, and machine learning were combined to predict cytomegalovirus infection status. Donor age, sex, ethnicity and CMV serostatus were compiled alongside the repertoire data. What the study reported, not specific to this receptor: In both the original and validation cohorts, the classifier was reported to diagnose cytomegalovirus status with high specificity and sensitivity. The sequencing pipeline was judged likely to have produced a cluster of highly shared sequence variants as a technical artifact. At a false discovery rate of 0.05, a later analysis linked some 18,000 TCR beta sequences to specific HLA alleles. The presence/absence analyses assumed that sequencing depth was roughly uniform across donors, and that assumption may not be true. A later genetic analysis reported fewer N-insertions in productive TCRs among donors in an Asian-associated ancestry cluster than the roughly 690-donor mean. The study gave a list of some 150 TCR beta chains associated with cytomegalovirus. According to a later analysis, TCR association rates differed among HLA loci, with DRB1 alleles showing the most associated TCRs and HLA-C alleles showing the fewest. The authors suggested that the approach could potentially be extended to other disease states and immunological phenotypes. Across donors, most TCR sequences were observed very rarely, whereas some public TCRs were present in many individuals. Because counts were too low, roughly 17 rarely observed V segments, including chromosome 9 orphons, were left out of the earlier analysis of about 620 of the donors. When HLA alleles, especially DR and DQ, strongly co-occurred, TCR associations were difficult to assign to individual alleles. Only TCR beta chains were sequenced in this cohort, and the absence of alpha or paired-chain data limited detectable features. A later genetic analysis associated a missense DCLRE1C variant with V-gene and J-gene trimming of TCR beta chains, and an independent cohort replicated the association. A further reported finding was that TCR beta sequences accurately predicted the HLA-A and HLA-B alleles for most subjects in the first cohort. HLA typing was unavailable for some donors at each locus, so association tests used only the typed subset. Linkage disequilibrium might explain the correlated functional status among segregating V segments, but an unknown experimental factor could not be ruled out. Because the 87-base-pair reads could not distinguish some IMGT-functional V segments, including TRBV6-2 and TRBV6-3, those segments were excluded. In a later analysis, several top co-occurrence clusters were reported to appear linked to parvovirus B19, influenza, CMV and Epstein-Barr virus. CMV serostatus was the only immune exposure information available for the cohort. In a later analysis, HLA-associated TCR beta chains were found to be more clonally expanded and to have lower generation probabilities than equally common non-associated chains. In an earlier analysis of 587 of the donors, most TCR beta V segments appeared in productive rearrangements about 87% or about 30% of the time, broadly matching IMGT annotations. In vitro tests confirmed that a few of the cytomegalovirus-associated TCR beta chains recognize cytomegalovirus antigens. According to a later analysis, most CMV-associated TCR beta chains appeared to be HLA-restricted, and the HLA associations seemed to be driven largely by CMV exposure.

V lost 0 bases and J lost 9 bases; the stretch between them is 6 bases long. Including the terminal cysteine and phenylalanine, the CDR3 comprises 12 residues. Only the CDR3 part of the read is kept: 36 bases, read in frame from the first base. For CDR1 and CDR2, the germline V gene (reference sequence) lists GTSNPN and SVGIG. Remarks on this clone: Its antigen remains unidentified. No much larger clone exists at a distance of one base, and base qualities are not known.

Library generation was performed with the immunoSEQ multiplex PCR assay. For the multiplex PCR, a mixture combining 60 forward primers for TCR Vbeta segments and 13 reverse primers for TCR Jbeta segments was used. A multiplex PCR assay on genomic DNA amplified the CDR3 region of rearranged TCR beta genes. Amplified TCR beta libraries were sequenced as 87-base-pair reads on the Illumina HiSeq System. Per the source publication's procedure: Across the 640 or so repertoires, a later analysis counted 80 million or so unique TCR beta chains, roughly 11 million of which were shared by at least two donors. Raw reads were error-corrected and collapsed into unique sequences by a nearest-neighbor algorithm in which closely related sequences were merged to remove PCR and sequencing errors. Alignment of CDR3 sequences to IMGT reference sequences was used to assign V, D and J gene segments. For a sequence to be retained, a match of at least six nucleotides was required to both a V gene segment and a J gene segment. A rearrangement was called productive if the CDR3 had no stop codons and remained in frame with V and J, and every other rearrangement was called non-productive. CDR3 was defined according to IMGT convention as the region running from the second conserved V-encoded cysteine to the conserved J-encoded phenylalanine. The earlier analysis of roughly 590 of the donors excluded any sequence lacking an unambiguous match to a single V gene segment. An earlier analysis of 500 to 700 of the donors classified V segments as functional when productive rearrangements were above 56.7% and as segregating when the standard deviation between donors was above 5%. A statistical classification framework was developed to diagnose cytomegalovirus status using the catalog of TCR beta chain sequences. A later analysis assigned V and J genes by comparing TCR nucleotide sequences with IMGT/GENE-DB human TR gene sequences. In a later analysis, CDR3 sequences and most-parsimonious VDJ recombination scenarios were assigned using the TCRdist pipeline. In a later analysis, every TCR beta chain was defined by the combination of its CDR3 amino acid sequence and its V-gene family, and reads without a unique V-gene family were dropped. As a way to deal with suspected cross-contamination and a sequencing artifact, a later analysis dropped under 600 nucleotide sequences that were highly shared and had low generation probability. For each public chain, a later analysis derived a clonal expansion index from normalized ranks of inferred template counts within each repertoire. A later analysis computed generation probabilities with a VDJ recombination model fitted to out-of-frame rearrangements, and checked the results against IGoR. In a later analysis, hypergeometric tests were used to score TCR-TCR, TCR-HLA and TCR-CMV co-occurrence, with a repertoire-size bias correction applied to TCR pairs. A later analysis estimated false discovery rates by permuting HLA or CMV assignments 20 times. A later analysis grouped co-occurring TCRs with DBSCAN, adding TCRdist sequence similarity when clustering within HLA-allele-positive subsets. For co-occurrence clustering, repertoires with fewer than 30,000 or more than 120,000 public chains were excluded, along with five repertoires with anomalous nucleotide sharing. The source is immuneACCESS, and TCRdb retained only in-frame sequences with V and J called. Part of the clones is not carried over; for the studies checked, unresolved V genes explain less than half of this, and the remainder is unexplained. V, J and clone size derive from that table, while D and trimming were established from the DNA sequence. Within this sample are some 190,000 clones, with around four fifths of them counted one time only. The ten largest clones represent approximately 1% of the sample.

The cohort was made up of roughly 670 healthy bone marrow donors. All cohort members were sampled while nominally healthy, although unrecorded immune exposures were likely present. The donor tested CMV seronegative and was one of the 352 seronegative cohort members. A peripheral blood sample was collected from each donor, and TCR beta sequencing was performed on peripheral blood mononuclear cells. The Qiagen DNeasy Blood Extraction Kit was used to extract genomic DNA from the blood cell samples. The sequencing input was PBMCs. The sequence was obtained from a woman aged 40 to 50 in good health and CMV-seronegative. The V gene is TRBV30 and the J gene is TRBJ1-6; no D gene can be assigned with confidence. The CDR3 reads as follows: CAWSVLGSPLHF. The DNA sequence is TGTGCCTGGAGTGTACTAGGTTCACCCCTCCACTTT.